These T cell receptor beta chains were read from a single sample in a study of shared clonotypes between healthy human individuals. The assay was immunoSEQ multiplex PCR, and TCRdb's table has in-frame clones only and misses some. The table has some 2,400,000 clones, roughly 95% seen once. Sequencing was done on a sample of naive CD4+ T cells sorted from blood. The receptors were sampled from a man aged 18 to 29 in good health. Each CDR3 is given without its conserved first and last residue. The order of the fields is CDR3 protein, V gene, J gene.

ASSLNRVGVSGELF,TRBV5-1,TRBJ2-2
ASSLGGMRNSPLH,TRBV11-2,TRBJ1-6
ASSHRTSGNTGELF,TRBV7-8,TRBJ2-2
ATIATGSGNTIY,TRBV6-1,TRBJ1-3
ASSRMGQGSTEAF,TRBV11-2,TRBJ1-1
ASSPQNRDYEQY,TRBV18,TRBJ2-7
ASSLEQGKQF,TRBV5-1,TRBJ2-1
ASSLDRGQPQH,TRBV18,TRBJ1-5
AFGRSSYEQY,TRBV30,TRBJ2-7
ASSLNPTLENTEAF,TRBV7-6,TRBJ1-1
ASSDDSYTEAF,TRBV25-1,TRBJ1-1
ASSPPGLAGGGTDTQY,TRBV18,TRBJ2-3
ASSPGTGGAAQF,TRBV5-8,TRBJ2-1
ASSQLPGYTEAF,TRBV11-2,TRBJ1-1
ASTTELFSNYGYT,TRBV6-1,TRBJ1-2
ASSWGGRAETQY,TRBV28,TRBJ2-5
ASSLAILAGGFDSYEQY,TRBV5-1,TRBJ2-7
ASTRGVVSGNTIY,TRBV2,TRBJ1-3
ASRGTGDSPLH,TRBV11-3,TRBJ1-6
ASSLTSNSPLH,TRBV7-8,TRBJ1-6
ASSYSGLGTEAF,TRBV6-6,TRBJ1-1
ASSLIPRKGTDTQY,TRBV11-3,TRBJ2-3
AISGGDSNQPQH,TRBV10-3,TRBJ1-5
ASSRMQGAGNTIY,TRBV18,TRBJ1-3
SVEVPGELF,TRBV29-1,TRBJ2-2
AISDGRGDTEAF,TRBV10-3,TRBJ1-1
ASSLRQGSYEQY,TRBV7-3,TRBJ2-7
ASSYASWGNTEAF,TRBV6-5,TRBJ1-1
ASSLGRASSYEQY,TRBV5-5,TRBJ2-7
AWSPGGTDYGYT,TRBV30,TRBJ1-2
ASSLGTLGQGDTEAF,TRBV11-3,TRBJ1-1
SVEDGGEQY,TRBV29-1,TRBJ2-7
ASSFDPYNSPLH,TRBV5-1,TRBJ1-6
ASNNRAYEQY,TRBV6-1,TRBJ2-7
ACIRPGNTEAF,TRBV30,TRBJ1-1
AISDRELADLAKNIQY,TRBV10-3,TRBJ2-4
ASSIAGSSYNSPLH,TRBV28,TRBJ1-6
ASSILAGGDTDTQY,TRBV19,TRBJ2-3
ASSLVPGANTGELF,TRBV5-1,TRBJ2-2
ASSAFDRGQTEAF,TRBV6-1,TRBJ1-1
AIRQGLSEKLF,TRBV6-1,TRBJ1-4
ASSPTGAGLAKNIQY,TRBV18,TRBJ2-4
ATSRDIPPGRYEQY,TRBV15,TRBJ2-7
ASSVTGGPNSPLH,TRBV7-3,TRBJ1-6
ASSPHSDRGFGANVLT,TRBV6-7,TRBJ2-6
ASSLAGTSGRRNEQY,TRBV5-4,TRBJ2-7
ASSDGPVIYEQY,TRBV2,TRBJ2-7
AISRSGTGGEKLF,TRBV10-3,TRBJ1-4
ASSLGQIQETQY,TRBV11-2,TRBJ2-5
ASGLTGLTSTDTQY,TRBV2,TRBJ2-3
ASSPGAGQPQH,TRBV5-1,TRBJ1-5
ASSLTGASNQPQH,TRBV5-1,TRBJ1-5
ASTLRENTEAF,TRBV5-1,TRBJ1-1
ASRLRTGSLLEGAF,TRBV13,TRBJ1-1